This TCR beta chain is from a study of lymphopenia after photon versus proton radiotherapy. Assay used: immunoSEQ multiplex PCR; TCRdb lists only in-frame clones, some missing. Of 15,000 to 20,000 clones detected, about nine tenths appear once; the ten largest clones hold about 60%. Trimming left V 0 bases short and J 9 bases short, with 9 bases between. The CDR3 spans 12 residues. Per germline, CDR1 ENHRY and CDR2 SYGVKD. The chain carries TRBV10-3 and TRBJ2-7, with a tentative D call TRBD2 (6 bases). This receptor was taken from an older woman with cholangiocarcinoma. Some clones in this sample may be carry-over from other donors' samples. The specimen comprised peripheral blood, sampled from a patient treated with proton-based radiotherapy. This chain's CDR3 is CAISESTLAQYF. DNA for the CDR3: TGTGCCATCAGTGAGTCGACACTAGCGCAGTACTTC.